This T cell receptor beta chain was documented in a study of lymphopenia after photon versus proton radiotherapy. General observations from the study: Better survival with proton therapy was suggested as possible, not demonstrated. After lymphocyte nadir, photon-treated repertoires showed oligoclonal expansion, especially CD8+ Temra.

CDR1 is SGHRS and CDR2 is YFSETQ in the germline V gene. Trimming took 6 bases from V and 1 from J; bases not matched to a gene: 15. The CDR3 totals 17 residues. Assay: immunoSEQ multiplex PCR; the TCRdb copy retains only in-frame clones and omits some. Of 15,000 to 20,000 clones in the sample, around 80% are singletons; the top ten hold roughly 19%. Details on this clone: Its antigen remains unidentified.

The receptor was derived from a man between 65 and 85 years old with pancreatic cancer. The chain employs TRBV5-1 and TRBJ2-5, with 7 nucleotides matching TRBD1. The sequenced sample was peripheral blood, obtained from a patient treated with proton-based radiotherapy. The CDR3, as DNA: TGCGCCAGCACCCCCGGGACAGCCTCCCCGGGCCAAGAGACCCAGTACTTC. Its translation is CASTPGTASPGQETQYF.